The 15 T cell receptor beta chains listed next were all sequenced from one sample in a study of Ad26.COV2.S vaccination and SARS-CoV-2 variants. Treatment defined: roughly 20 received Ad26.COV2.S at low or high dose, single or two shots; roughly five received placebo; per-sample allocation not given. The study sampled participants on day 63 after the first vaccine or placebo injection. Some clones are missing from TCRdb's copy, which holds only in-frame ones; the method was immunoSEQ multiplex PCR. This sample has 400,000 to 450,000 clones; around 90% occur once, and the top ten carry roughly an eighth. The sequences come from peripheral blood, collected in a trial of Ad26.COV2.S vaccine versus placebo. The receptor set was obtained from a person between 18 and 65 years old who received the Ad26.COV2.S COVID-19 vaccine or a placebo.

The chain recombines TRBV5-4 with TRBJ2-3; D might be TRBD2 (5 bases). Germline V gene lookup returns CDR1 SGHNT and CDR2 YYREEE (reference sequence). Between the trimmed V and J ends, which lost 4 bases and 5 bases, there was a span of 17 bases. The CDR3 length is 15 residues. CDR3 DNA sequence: TGTGCCAGCAGCAGAGCGGTTACTACGAGAGATACGCAGTATTTT. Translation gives CASSRAVTTRDTQYF.

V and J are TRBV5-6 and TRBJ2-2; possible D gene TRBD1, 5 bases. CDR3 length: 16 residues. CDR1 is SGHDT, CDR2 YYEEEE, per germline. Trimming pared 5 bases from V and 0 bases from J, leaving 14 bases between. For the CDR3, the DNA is TGTGCCAGCAGTCCTAGACAGATAGCGAACACCGGGGAGCTGTTTTTT. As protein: CASSPRQIANTGELFF.

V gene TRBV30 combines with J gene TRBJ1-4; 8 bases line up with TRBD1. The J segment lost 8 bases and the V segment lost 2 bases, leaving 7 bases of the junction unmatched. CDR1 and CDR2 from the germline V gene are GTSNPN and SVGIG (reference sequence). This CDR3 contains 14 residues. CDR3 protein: CAWSRQGKKEKLFF. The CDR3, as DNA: TGTGCCTGGAGTCGACAGGGGAAAAAGGAAAAACTGTTTTTT.

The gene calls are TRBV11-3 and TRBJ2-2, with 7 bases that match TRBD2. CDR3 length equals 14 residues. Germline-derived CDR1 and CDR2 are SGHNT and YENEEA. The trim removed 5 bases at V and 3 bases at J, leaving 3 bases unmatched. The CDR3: CASSPSGHTGELFF. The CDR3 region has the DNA TGTGCCAGCAGCCCTAGCGGACACACCGGGGAGCTGTTTTTT.

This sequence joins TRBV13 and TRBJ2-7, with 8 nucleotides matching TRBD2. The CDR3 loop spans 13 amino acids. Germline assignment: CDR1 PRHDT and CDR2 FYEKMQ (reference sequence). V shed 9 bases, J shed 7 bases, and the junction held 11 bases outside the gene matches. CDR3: CASSGGRDGEQYF. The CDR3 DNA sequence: TGTGCCAGTTCGGGGGGGCGGGACGGGGAGCAGTACTTC.

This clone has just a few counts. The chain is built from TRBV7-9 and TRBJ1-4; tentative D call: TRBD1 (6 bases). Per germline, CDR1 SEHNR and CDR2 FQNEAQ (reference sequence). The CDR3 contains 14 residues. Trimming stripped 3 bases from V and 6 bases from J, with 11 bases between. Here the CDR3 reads CASSFRAGDEKLFF. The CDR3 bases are TGTGCCAGCAGCTTTAGGGCAGGGGATGAAAAACTGTTTTTT. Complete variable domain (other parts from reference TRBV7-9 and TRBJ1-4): DTGVSQNPRHKITKRGQNVTFRCDPISEHNRLYWYRQTLGQGPEFLTYFQNEAQLEKSRLLSDRFSAERPKGSFSTLEIQRTEQGDSAMYLCASSFRAGDEKLFFGSGTQLSVL.

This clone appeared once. The CDR3 sequence is CASSSRHRNTEAFF. The DNA of the CDR3 is TGTGCCAGCAGCTCACGGCATCGGAACACTGAAGCTTTCTTT. The rearrangement joins TRBV13 to TRBJ1-1; no clear D gene. The CDR3 extends over 14 amino acids. Trimming removed 4 bases from V and 1 base from J, with 10 bases in between. From germline, CDR1 is PRHDT and CDR2 FYEKMQ (reference sequence).

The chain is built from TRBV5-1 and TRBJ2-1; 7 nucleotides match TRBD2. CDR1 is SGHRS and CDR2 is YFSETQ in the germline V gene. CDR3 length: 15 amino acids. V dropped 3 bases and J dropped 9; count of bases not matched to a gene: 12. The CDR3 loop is CASSSTNGGRGEQFF. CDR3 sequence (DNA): TGCGCCAGCAGCTCGACGAACGGGGGGAGGGGTGAGCAGTTCTTC.

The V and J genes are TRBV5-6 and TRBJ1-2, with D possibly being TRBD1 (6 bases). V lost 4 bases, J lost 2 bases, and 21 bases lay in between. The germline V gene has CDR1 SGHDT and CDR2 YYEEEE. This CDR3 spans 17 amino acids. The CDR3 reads CASSNFKGGNLNYGYTF. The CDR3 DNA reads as TGTGCCAGCAGCAACTTCAAGGGGGGGAACCTAAACTATGGCTACACCTTC.

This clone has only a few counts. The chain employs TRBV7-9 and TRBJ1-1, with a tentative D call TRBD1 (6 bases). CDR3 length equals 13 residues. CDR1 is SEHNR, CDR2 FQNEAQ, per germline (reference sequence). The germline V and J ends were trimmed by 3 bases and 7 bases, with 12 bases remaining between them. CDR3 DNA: TGTGCCAGCAGCTTTTCAGGGGTAGTTGAAGCTTTCTTT. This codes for CASSFSGVVEAFF.

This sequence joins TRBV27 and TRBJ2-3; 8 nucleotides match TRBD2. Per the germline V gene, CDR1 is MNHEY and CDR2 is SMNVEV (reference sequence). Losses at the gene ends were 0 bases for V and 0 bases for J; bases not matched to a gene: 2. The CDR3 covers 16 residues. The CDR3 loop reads CASSLSREGSTDTQYF. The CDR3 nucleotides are TGTGCCAGCAGTTTATCTCGGGAGGGTAGCACAGATACGCAGTATTTT.

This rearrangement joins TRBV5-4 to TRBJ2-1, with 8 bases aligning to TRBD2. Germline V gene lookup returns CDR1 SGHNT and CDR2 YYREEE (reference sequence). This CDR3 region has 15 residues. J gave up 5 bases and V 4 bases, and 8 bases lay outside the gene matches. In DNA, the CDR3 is TGTGCCAGCAGCCACCCGGGACTAGGGGACAATGAGCAGTTCTTC. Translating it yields CASSHPGLGDNEQFF.

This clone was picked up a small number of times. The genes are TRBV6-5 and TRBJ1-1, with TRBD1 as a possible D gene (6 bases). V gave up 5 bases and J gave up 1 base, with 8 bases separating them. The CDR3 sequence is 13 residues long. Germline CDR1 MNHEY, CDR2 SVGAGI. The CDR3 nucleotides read TGTGCCAGCAGTCCACAGGGGAACACTGAAGCTTTCTTT. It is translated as CASSPQGNTEAFF.

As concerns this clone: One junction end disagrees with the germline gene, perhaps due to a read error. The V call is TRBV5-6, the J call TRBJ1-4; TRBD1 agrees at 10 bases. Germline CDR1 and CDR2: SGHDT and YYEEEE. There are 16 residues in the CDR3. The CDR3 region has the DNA TGTGCCAGCAGCAGTGGGACAGGGGACTCTAAGGAAAAACTGTTTTTT. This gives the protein CASSSGTGDSKEKLFF.

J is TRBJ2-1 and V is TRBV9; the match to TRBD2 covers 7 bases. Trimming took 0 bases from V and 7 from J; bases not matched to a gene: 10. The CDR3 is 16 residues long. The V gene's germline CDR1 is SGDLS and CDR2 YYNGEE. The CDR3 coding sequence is TGTGCCAGCAGCGTAGATGGGGCGGGACTAAGGAATGAGCAGTTCTTC. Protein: CASSVDGAGLRNEQFF. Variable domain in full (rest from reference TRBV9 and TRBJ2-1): DSGVTQTPKHLITATGQRVTLRCSPRSGDLSVYWYQQSLDQGLQFLIQYYNGEERAKGNILERFSAQQFPDLHSELNLSSLELGDSALYFCASSVDGAGLRNEQFFGPGTRLTVL.